This TCR beta chain comes out of a study of graft-versus-host responses after intestinal transplantation. V shed 1 base and J shed 2 bases, with 3 bases lying between them. Per the germline V gene, CDR1 is MNHNS and CDR2 is SASEGT. The CDR3 sequence is 13 residues long. Sequencing was performed with immunoSEQ multiplex PCR; in TCRdb, only in-frame clones are kept and a portion is missing. Of tens of thousands of clones listed, roughly 95% are singletons. Comment on this clone: Its antigen is still unknown.

The chain joins TRBV6-1 to TRBJ1-5; D is unclear. The material was unstimulated CD8+ T cells sorted from spleen or lymph node cells, obtained before transplant. The receptor's source is a human donor who was the organ donor for an intestinal transplant. The CDR3 DNA reads TGTGCCAGCAGTGAAGGTGGCAATCAGCCCCAGCATTTT. It yields the protein CASSEGGNQPQHF.